The 3 T cell receptor beta chains below come from one sample, sequenced in a study of CD8 T cells in ankylosing spondylitis. MiXCR was run by TCRdb on the 5' RACE reads, yielding one entry per CDR3 protein. The repertoire holds tens of thousands of distinct CDR3 sequences, with less than 4% as singletons. Input material: blood, either unsorted or a sorted T cell fraction (not recorded which). These receptor sequences come from a male donor with ankylosing spondylitis or in good health (not recorded which).

In this sample, this clonotype turned up many times. The gene calls are TRBV9 and TRBJ2-3; 13 positions match TRBD2. V lost 3 bases and J lost 3; bases outside the gene matches: 7. CDR3 length equals 17 residues. CDR1 is SGDLS, CDR2 YYNGEE, per germline. For the CDR3, the DNA is TGTGCCAGCAGCGCCCTCCCGGGACTAGCGGGAACAGATACGCAGTATTTT. Its translation: CASSALPGLAGTDTQYF.

This clonotype came up many times. The genes are TRBV9 and TRBJ2-1; a possible D gene is TRBD1 (6 bases). Trimming took off 3 bases at V and 5 bases at J, with 18 bases between the two ends. The CDR3 has 16 residues. Germline V gene lookup returns CDR1 SGDLS and CDR2 YYNGEE. The CDR3 reads CASSGGWDKINNEQFF. Here the CDR3 DNA reads TGTGCCAGCAGCGGGGGGTGGGACAAGATCAACAATGAGCAGTTCTTC. Using reference TRBV9 and TRBJ2-1 for the parts outside the CDR3, the full variable domain is DSGVTQTPKHLITATGQRVTLRCSPRSGDLSVYWYQQSLDQGLQFLIQYYNGEERAKGNILERFSAQQFPDLHSELNLSSLELGDSALYFCASSGGWDKINNEQFFGPGTRLTVL.

This clonotype was seen ten or more times. This chain joins TRBV9 and TRBJ2-2; D perhaps matches TRBD2 (5 bases). V gave up 7 bases and J gave up 7 bases, with 14 bases separating them. In germline, CDR1 is SGDLS, CDR2 YYNGEE. The CDR3 sequence is 13 residues long. Here the CDR3 DNA reads TGTGCCAGCGGGGAGTGGTATGGCGGGGAGCTGTTTTTT. It is translated as CASGEWYGGELFF.